This T cell receptor (beta chain) is from a study of CD8 T cells in ankylosing spondylitis. Construction of TCR beta libraries was performed using quantitative 5'-RACE with molecular barcodes. TCRdb itself ran the 5' RACE reads through MiXCR, one entry per CDR3 protein. The profile shows more than 300,000 distinct CDR3 sequences, roughly 8% of them singletons. For this clonotype: The antigen remains undetermined.

Whole-study findings and limits: Previously reported in reactive arthritis synovial fluid and blood were some of the motif variants. A TCR beta motif of under 10 highly homologous variants appeared characteristic of ankylosing spondylitis blood.

CDR3 length: 12 amino acids. V was clipped by 6 bases and J by 6 bases, with 12 bases between them. Sequenced material: blood, either unsorted or a sorted T cell fraction (not recorded which). This clonotype originated in a male donor with ankylosing spondylitis. The genes are TRBV12-3 or TRBV12-4 and TRBJ2-7; D could derive from TRBD1 or TRBD2 (5 bases each). The CDR3 DNA is TGTGCCAGCAGCCCCGGGACGCTCGAGCAGTACTTC. It specifies CASSPGTLEQYF.